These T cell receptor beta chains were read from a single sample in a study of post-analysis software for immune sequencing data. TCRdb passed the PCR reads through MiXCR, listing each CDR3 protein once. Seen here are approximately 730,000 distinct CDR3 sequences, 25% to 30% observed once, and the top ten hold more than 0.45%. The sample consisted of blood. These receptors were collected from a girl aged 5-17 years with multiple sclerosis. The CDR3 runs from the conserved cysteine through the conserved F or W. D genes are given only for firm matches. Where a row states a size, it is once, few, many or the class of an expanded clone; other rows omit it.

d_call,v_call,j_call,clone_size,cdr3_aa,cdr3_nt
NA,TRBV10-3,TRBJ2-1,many,CAISESAGDNEQFF,TGTGCCATCAGTGAGTCTGCCGGAGACAATGAGCAGTTCTTC
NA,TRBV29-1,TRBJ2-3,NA,CSITRRAGPRPDTQYF,TGCAGCATAACTCGAAGGGCAGGACCCAGGCCAGATACGCAGTATTTT
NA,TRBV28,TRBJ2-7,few,CASSFRQGLDEQYF,TGTGCCAGCAGTTTTCGGCAGGGGCTCGACGAGCAGTACTTC
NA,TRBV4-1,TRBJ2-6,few,CASSPRGHSGANVLTF,TGCGCCAGCAGCCCCAGGGGTCACTCTGGGGCCAACGTCCTGACTTTC
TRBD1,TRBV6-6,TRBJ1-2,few,CASRRRDREEGYTF,TGTGCCAGCAGACGCCGCGACAGGGAGGAGGGCTACACCTTC
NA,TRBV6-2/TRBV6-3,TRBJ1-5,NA,CASSYHRGSYQPQHF,TGTGCCAGCAGTTACCACCGGGGCTCATATCAGCCCCAGCATTTT
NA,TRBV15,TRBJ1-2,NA,CATSGDQGWYGYTF,TGTGCCACCAGCGGGGATCAGGGTTGGTATGGCTACACCTTC
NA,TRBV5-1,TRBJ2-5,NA,CASSLAVGGLETQYF,TGCGCCAGCAGCTTGGCCGTCGGAGGGTTGGAGACCCAGTACTTC
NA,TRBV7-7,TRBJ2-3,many,CASSLQGGTDTQYF,TGTGCCAGCAGTTTGCAGGGTGGTACCGATACGCAGTATTTT
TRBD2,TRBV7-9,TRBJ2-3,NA,CASGLARTSEEADTQYF,TGTGCCAGCGGCTTAGCGCGGACTAGCGAGGAGGCAGATACGCAGTATTTT
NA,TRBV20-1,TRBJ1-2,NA,CNAVGGWRENNYGYTF,TGCAATGCTGTAGGGGGATGGAGGGAAAATAACTATGGCTACACCTTC
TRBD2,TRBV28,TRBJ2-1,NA,CASSPTPGLAVGEQFF,TGTGCCAGCAGTCCGACACCGGGACTAGCGGTGGGTGAGCAGTTCTTC
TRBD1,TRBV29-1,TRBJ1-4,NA,CSVGQVSNEKLFF,TGCAGCGTGGGACAGGTATCAAATGAAAAACTGTTTTTT
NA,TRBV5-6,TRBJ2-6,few,CASSPISQGTGANVLTF,TGTGCCAGCAGCCCCATAAGCCAGGGAACCGGGGCCAACGTCCTGACTTTC
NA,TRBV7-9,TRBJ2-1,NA,CASSPTGDFYNEQFF,TGTGCCAGCAGCCCCACCGGGGACTTTTACAATGAGCAGTTCTTC
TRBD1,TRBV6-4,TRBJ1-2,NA,CASSDTGTGRYGYTF,TGTGCCAGCAGTGACACCGGGACAGGGAGGTATGGCTACACCTTC
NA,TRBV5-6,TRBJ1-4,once,CASSLVLAPNEKLFF,TGTGCCAGCAGCTTGGTTCTAGCGCCTAATGAAAAACTGTTTTTT